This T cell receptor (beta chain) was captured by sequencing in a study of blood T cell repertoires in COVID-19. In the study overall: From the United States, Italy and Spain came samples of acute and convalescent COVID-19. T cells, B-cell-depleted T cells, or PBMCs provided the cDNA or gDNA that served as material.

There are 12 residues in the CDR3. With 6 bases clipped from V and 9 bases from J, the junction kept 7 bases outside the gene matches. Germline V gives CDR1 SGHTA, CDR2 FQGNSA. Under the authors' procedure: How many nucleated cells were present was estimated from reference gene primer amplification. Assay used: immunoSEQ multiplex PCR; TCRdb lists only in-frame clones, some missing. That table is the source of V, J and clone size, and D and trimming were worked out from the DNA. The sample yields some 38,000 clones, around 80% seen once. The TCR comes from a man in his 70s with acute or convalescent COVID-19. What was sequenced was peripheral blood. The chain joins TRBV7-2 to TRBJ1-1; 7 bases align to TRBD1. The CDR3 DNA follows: TGTGCCAGCAGTCGAAATAGGGGGCAAGCTTTCTTT. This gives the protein CASSRNRGQAFF.